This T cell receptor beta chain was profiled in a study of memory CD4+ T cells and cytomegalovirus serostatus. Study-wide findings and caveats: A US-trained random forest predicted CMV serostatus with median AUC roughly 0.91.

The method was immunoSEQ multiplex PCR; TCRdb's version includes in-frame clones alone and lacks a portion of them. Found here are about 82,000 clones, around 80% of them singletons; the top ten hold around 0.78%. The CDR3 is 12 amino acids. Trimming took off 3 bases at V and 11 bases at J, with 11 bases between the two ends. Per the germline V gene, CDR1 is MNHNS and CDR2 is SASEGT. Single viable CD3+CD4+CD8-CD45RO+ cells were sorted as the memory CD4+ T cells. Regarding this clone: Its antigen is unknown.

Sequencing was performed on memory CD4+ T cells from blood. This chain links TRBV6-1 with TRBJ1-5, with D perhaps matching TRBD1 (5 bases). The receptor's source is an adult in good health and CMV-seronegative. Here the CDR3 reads CASSELDTAQHF. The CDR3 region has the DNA TGTGCCAGCAGTGAGTTGGACACGGCCCAGCATTTT.